This TCR beta chain was sequenced for a study of CXCR3-negative and CXCR3-positive naive CD8 T cells. Remarks on this clonotype: Its specificity is unknown.

TRB cDNA was prepared as libraries by UMI-labeled 5' RACE. TCRdb re-called the 5' RACE reads and gives one entry per CDR3 protein, without DNA. The repertoire shows approximately 100,000 distinct CDR3 sequences; the top ten hold approximately 1.5%. Study conclusions and caveats: With respect to TRBV-TRBJ usage, naive CXCR3-negative and CXCR3-positive cells were similar; memory differed. Naive subsets were similarly diverse, while memory CD8+ repertoires were much less diverse.

From germline, CDR1 is MGHRA and CDR2 YSYEKL. The CDR3 is made up of 14 amino acids. Sequencing used naive CXCR3- CD8+ T cells from blood. The subset: CD45RO-CCR7+CD27+CD95- naive CD8+ T cells lacking CXCR3 (TNR3-). This clonotype originated in a human donor in good health. Some clones in this sample may be carry-over from other donors' samples. This chain uses TRBV4-1 with TRBJ2-7. CDR3 in amino acids: CASSPPSSPYEQYF.